This T cell receptor beta chain emerged from a study of cytomegalovirus exposure and HLA in healthy donors. Across the whole study: HLA-typed donors contributed around 85 million unique TCRs, which were held in an early data release.

Study conclusions and caveats: While the bulk of TCR sequences proved rare, some public TCRs turned up in many donors.

This CDR3 spans 17 amino acids. The V gene end was trimmed by 0 bases and the J gene end by 6 bases; junction bases not matched to a gene: 11. Germline V gene lookup returns CDR1 SGHTS and CDR2 YDEGEE. The PCR used 60 Vbeta and 13 Jbeta primers. Sequenced by immunoSEQ multiplex PCR; TCRdb stores in-frame clones only, minus some. The sample contains approximately 100,000 clones, roughly four fifths of which appear only once. A note on this clone: Its antigen is not identified.

The TCR originated in a woman aged 45-60 years in good health and CMV-seropositive. The chain joins TRBV5-8 to TRBJ2-5; the match to TRBD2 covers 10 bases. The sample taken for sequencing was PBMCs. The CDR3: CASSLEVQRGGPKTQYF. CDR3 in DNA: TGTGCCAGCAGCTTGGAGGTACAGCGGGGGGGCCCGAAGACCCAGTACTTC.